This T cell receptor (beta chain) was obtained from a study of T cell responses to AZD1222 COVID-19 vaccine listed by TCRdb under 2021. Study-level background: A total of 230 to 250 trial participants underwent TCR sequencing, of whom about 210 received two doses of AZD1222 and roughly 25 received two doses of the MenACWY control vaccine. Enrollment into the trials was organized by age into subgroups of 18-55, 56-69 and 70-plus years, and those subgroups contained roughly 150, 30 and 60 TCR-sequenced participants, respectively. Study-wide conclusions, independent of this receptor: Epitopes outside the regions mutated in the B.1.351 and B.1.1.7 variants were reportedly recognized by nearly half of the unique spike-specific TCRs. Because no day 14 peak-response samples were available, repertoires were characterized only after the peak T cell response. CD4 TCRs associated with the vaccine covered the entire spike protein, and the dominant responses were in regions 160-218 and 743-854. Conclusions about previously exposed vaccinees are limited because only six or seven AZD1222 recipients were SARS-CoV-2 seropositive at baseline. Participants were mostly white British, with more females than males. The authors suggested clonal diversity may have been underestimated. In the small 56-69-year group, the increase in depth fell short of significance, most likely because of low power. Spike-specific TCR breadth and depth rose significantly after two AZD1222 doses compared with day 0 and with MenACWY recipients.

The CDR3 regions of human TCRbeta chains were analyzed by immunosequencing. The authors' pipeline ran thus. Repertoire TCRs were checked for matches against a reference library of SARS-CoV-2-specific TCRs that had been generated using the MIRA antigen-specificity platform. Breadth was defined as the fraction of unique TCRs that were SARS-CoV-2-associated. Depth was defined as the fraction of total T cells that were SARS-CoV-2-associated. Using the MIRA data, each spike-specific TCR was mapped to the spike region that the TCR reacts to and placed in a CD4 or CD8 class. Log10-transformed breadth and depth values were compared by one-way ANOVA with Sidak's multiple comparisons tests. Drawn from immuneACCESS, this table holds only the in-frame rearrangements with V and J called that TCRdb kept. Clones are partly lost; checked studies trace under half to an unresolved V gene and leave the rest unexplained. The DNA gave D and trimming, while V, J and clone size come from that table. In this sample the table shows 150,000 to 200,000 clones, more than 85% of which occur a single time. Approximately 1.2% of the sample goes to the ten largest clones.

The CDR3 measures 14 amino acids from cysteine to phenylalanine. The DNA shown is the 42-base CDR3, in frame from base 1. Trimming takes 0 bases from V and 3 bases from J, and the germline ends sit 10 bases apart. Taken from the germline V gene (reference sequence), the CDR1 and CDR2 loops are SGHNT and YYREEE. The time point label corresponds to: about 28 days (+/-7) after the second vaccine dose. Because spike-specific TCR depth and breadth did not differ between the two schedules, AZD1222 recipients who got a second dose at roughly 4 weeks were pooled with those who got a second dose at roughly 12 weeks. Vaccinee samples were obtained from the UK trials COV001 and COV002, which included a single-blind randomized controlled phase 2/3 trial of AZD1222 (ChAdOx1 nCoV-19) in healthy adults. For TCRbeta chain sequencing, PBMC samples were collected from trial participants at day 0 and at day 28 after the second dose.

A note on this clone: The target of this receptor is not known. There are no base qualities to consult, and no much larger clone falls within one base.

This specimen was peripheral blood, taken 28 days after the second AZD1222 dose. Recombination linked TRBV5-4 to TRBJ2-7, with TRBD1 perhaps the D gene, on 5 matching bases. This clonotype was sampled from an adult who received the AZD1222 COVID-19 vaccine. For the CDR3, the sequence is CASSLGQGNYEQYF. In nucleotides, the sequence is TGTGCCAGCAGCTTGGGTCAGGGAAACTACGAGCAGTACTTC. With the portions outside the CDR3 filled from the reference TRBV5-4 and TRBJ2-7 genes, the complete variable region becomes ETGVTQSPTHLIKTRGQQVTLRCSSQSGHNTVSWYQQALGQGPQFIFQYYREEENGRGNFPPRFSGLQFPNYSSELNVNALELDDSALYLCASSLGQGNYEQYFGPGTRLTVT.